The T cell receptor (beta chain) under discussion was sequenced for a study of CD8+ T cells in alopecia areata. This CDR3 comprises 12 residues. Per the germline V gene, CDR1 is LGHNA and CDR2 is YNFKEQ. With 1 base removed from V and 4 bases from J, the gap between germline ends came to 5 bases. Extraction and reverse transcription of RNA yielded cDNA as the sequencing template. Only in-frame clones appear in the TCRdb table, and some are missing; sequencing was by immunoSEQ multiplex PCR. The table lists some 170,000 clones, 58% of them singletons, with 16% in the top ten. As for this clone: Different DNA sequences within this sample yield the same CDR3.

Noted treatment: oral pan-JAK inhibitor, 5-10 mg twice daily. It was from alopecia areata patients that lesional scalp punch biopsies and peripheral blood were collected. The genes are TRBV4-2 and TRBJ2-7, with D possibly being TRBD2 (5 bases). The sequence was obtained from a human donor with alopecia areata. Sequencing was performed on CD4+ T cells sorted from blood, taken between weeks 55 and 65, from a patient treated with tofacitinib. The chain's CDR3 is CASSQGGYEQYF. As DNA, the CDR3 is TGTGCCAGCAGCCAAGGCGGGTACGAGCAGTACTTC.